One T cell receptor (beta chain) is described in this entry. The data were obtained in a study of cytomegalovirus exposure and HLA in healthy donors. This PCR relied on a set of 60 Vbeta primers and 13 Jbeta primers. Some clones are missing from TCRdb's copy, which holds only in-frame ones; the method was immunoSEQ multiplex PCR. The sample has approximately 50,000 clones. V shed 1 base, J shed 4 bases, and the junction held 14 bases outside the gene matches. Germline values: CDR1 SGHTA, CDR2 FQGTGA. CDR3 length: 18 residues. The chain has TRBV7-3 and TRBJ2-3, with 7 bases fitting TRBD2. The receptor was isolated from a man in his late teens or twenties in good health and CMV-seropositive. Source material: PBMCs. CDR3 nucleotides: TGTGCCAGCAGCTTAAGGCCTCAGGGCGGGAGTGCGGCAGATACGCAGTATTTT. This sequence encodes CASSLRPQGGSAADTQYF.